Below, 20 T cell receptor beta chains from the same sample are listed, as sequenced in a study of blood T cell repertoires in COVID-19. This table comes from immunoSEQ multiplex PCR, and its TCRdb copy is limited to in-frame clones, with some not included. Of around 340,000 clones listed, roughly 90% are singletons. The sequenced material came from peripheral blood. These receptors all come from an older woman with COVID-19, enrolled during active disease.

The rearrangement joins TRBV6-6 to TRBJ1-2, with D uncertain. V was trimmed by 6 bases and J by 3 bases, leaving 14 bases between them. Germline-derived CDR1 and CDR2 are MNHNY and SVGAGI (reference sequence). CDR3 length: 14 residues. This CDR3 is CASSPGPRDYGYTF. In nucleotides, the CDR3 is TGTGCCAGCAGCCCTGGGCCGAGAGACTATGGCTACACCTTC.

The rearrangement uses TRBV6-5 and TRBJ1-5; possibly TRBD1 for D (6 bases). With 5 bases removed from V and 5 bases from J, the gap between germline ends came to 13 bases. The CDR3 totals 14 residues. Germline V CDR1 and CDR2: MNHEY, SVGAGI. Here the CDR3 DNA reads TGTGCCAGCAGTCTAAGAGGGGGTTATCAGCCCCAGCATTTT. It is translated as CASSLRGGYQPQHF.

The rearrangement links TRBV7-8 to TRBJ2-2, with 8 bases that match TRBD2. The length of the CDR3 is 16 residues. Unmatched junction bases numbered 6, after V lost 5 bases and J lost 1 base. Germline V gene sequence: CDR1 SGHVS, CDR2 FQNEAQ. CDR3 residues: CASSAGLAGNTGELFF. In DNA, the CDR3 is TGTGCCAGCAGCGCCGGGCTAGCGGGGAACACCGGGGAGCTGTTTTTT.

CDR3 protein: CASSQTSGAGTQYF. The DNA of the CDR3 is TGTGCCAGCAGCCAAACTAGCGGGGCGGGGACCCAGTACTTC. The chain joins TRBV14 to TRBJ2-5, with 10 bases fitting TRBD2. The V gene's germline CDR1 is SGHDN and CDR2 FVKESK. Trimming took 2 bases from V and 7 from J; bases not matched to a gene: 4. This CDR3 comprises 14 residues.

The chain is built from TRBV7-9 and TRBJ2-1, with D perhaps TRBD2 (7 bases). Trimming took off 0 bases at V and 7 bases at J, with 13 bases between the two ends. CDR1 and CDR2 from the germline V gene are SEHNR and FQNEAQ (reference sequence). The CDR3 extends over 15 amino acids. CDR3 loop: CASSLAGGPGNEQFF. The CDR3 bases are TGTGCCAGCAGCTTAGCGGGGGGGCCTGGAAATGAGCAGTTCTTC.

J is TRBJ2-2 and V is TRBV10-1; D is unclear. CDR1 is WNHNN, CDR2 SYGVQD, per germline (reference sequence). The V gene lost 4 bases and the J gene lost 7 bases, with 13 bases spanning the gap. The CDR3 is 14 residues long. Here the CDR3 DNA reads TGCGCCAGCAGTGCGGTACCCTCGGGCGGGGAGCTGTTTTTT. It yields the protein CASSAVPSGGELFF.

The CDR3 DNA follows: TGTGCCAGCAGCTTATCTAGCGGGGCGGACGAGCAGTACTTC. This encodes CASSLSSGADEQYF. The rearrangement uses TRBV7-3 and TRBJ2-7; TRBD2 aligns across 9 bases. CDR1 is SGHTA, CDR2 FQGTGA, per germline. This CDR3 region has 14 residues. Trimming removed 2 bases from V and 5 bases from J; junction bases left unmatched: 4.

The CDR3 reads CASSPTVGQAGYTF. DNA for the CDR3: TGTGCCAGCAGTCCCACCGTTGGACAGGCCGGCTACACCTTC. This chain joins TRBV6-4 and TRBJ1-2, with TRBD1 identical over 7 bases. The V segment lost 5 bases and the J segment 8 bases; nucleotides outside the gene matches: 11. There are 14 residues in the CDR3. The V gene's germline CDR1 is MRHNA and CDR2 SNTAGT.

The chain has TRBV5-6 and TRBJ1-2; D is unclear. CDR1 SGHDT and CDR2 YYEEEE come from the germline V gene. With 2 bases removed from V and 6 bases from J, the gap between germline ends came to 11 bases. The CDR3 length is 13 residues. The CDR3 DNA reads TGTGCCAGCAGCTTTATACGGCAGGATGGCTACACCTTC. Encoded protein: CASSFIRQDGYTF.

V usage is TRBV9 and J usage is TRBJ1-3; D unclear. The CDR3 sequence is 14 residues long. Germline V lookup: CDR1 SGDLS, CDR2 YYNGEE. V dropped 0 bases and J dropped 4 bases, with 8 bases sitting between them. CDR3 DNA: TGTGCCAGCAGCGTAGGGGCAGACGGAAACACCATATATTTT. It is translated as CASSVGADGNTIYF.

The chain couples TRBV9 to TRBJ1-5; D gene unclear. This CDR3 is 14 amino acids long. CDR1 and CDR2 (germline): SGDLS, YYNGEE. V shed 3 bases and J shed 1 base, with 8 bases lying between them. CDR3 amino acids: CASSAGGSNQPQHF. The CDR3 nucleotides are TGTGCCAGCAGCGCCGGCGGGAGCAATCAGCCCCAGCATTTT. Full variable domain (outside the CDR3, taken from reference TRBV9 and TRBJ1-5): DSGVTQTPKHLITATGQRVTLRCSPRSGDLSVYWYQQSLDQGLQFLIQYYNGEERAKGNILERFSAQQFPDLHSELNLSSLELGDSALYFCASSAGGSNQPQHFGDGTRLSIL.

V and J are TRBV18 and TRBJ1-5, with 11 bases fitting TRBD1. V gave up 4 bases and J gave up 7 bases; unmatched junction bases: 12. CDR3 length: 17 residues. Germline V CDR1 and CDR2: KGHSH, LQKENI. The CDR3 spells CASSRGTGQGVAQPQHF. CDR3 DNA sequence: TGTGCCAGCTCACGGGGAACGGGACAGGGGGTCGCCCAGCCCCAGCATTTT.

The CDR3, as DNA: TGTGCCAGCAACCCTAGCGGGGGGTCAGATACGCAGTATTTT. Translated, it gives CASNPSGGSDTQYF. J is TRBJ2-3 and V is TRBV6-5, with 11 bases lining up with TRBD2. This CDR3 comprises 14 residues. V shed 7 bases and J 4 bases; nucleotides not matched to a gene: 4. CDR1 is MNHEY and CDR2 is SVGAGI in the germline V gene.

The genes are TRBV5-8 and TRBJ2-2; 12 positions agree with TRBD1. With 4 bases clipped from V and 4 bases from J, the junction kept 8 bases outside the gene matches. CDR3 length equals 17 residues. Looked up from germline, CDR1 is SGHTS and CDR2 is YDEGEE. The CDR3 spells CASSPGQGAPFTGELFF. DNA for the CDR3: TGTGCCAGCAGCCCGGGACAGGGGGCGCCGTTCACCGGGGAGCTGTTTTTT.

J is TRBJ1-1 and V is TRBV7-3; D not resolved. The CDR3 length is 14 residues. CDR1 and CDR2 from the germline V gene are SGHTA and FQGTGA. V lost 5 bases and J lost 8, with 18 bases in between. CDR3 amino acids: CASSPGSRAGEAFF. The CDR3 nucleotides read TGTGCCAGCAGCCCCGGTTCGAGGGCCGGGGAAGCTTTCTTT.

This sequence joins TRBV5-1 and TRBJ1-2; D is perhaps TRBD1 (5 bases). Germline CDR1 reads SGHRS; CDR2 reads YFSETQ. The CDR3 loop spans 13 amino acids. V shed 0 bases and J shed 5 bases, with 8 bases lying between them. For the CDR3, the DNA is TGCGCCAGCAGCTTGGTAGCAGGGTATGGCTACACCTTC. Encoded protein: CASSLVAGYGYTF.

This CDR3 reads CASSPRGSQETQYF. Here the CDR3 DNA reads TGCGCCAGCAGCCCAAGGGGATCCCAAGAGACCCAGTACTTC. The gene calls are TRBV4-3 and TRBJ2-5; a weak D match, TRBD1 (5 bases). Deletions cut 4 bases from V and 1 base from J, with 10 bases between. In germline, CDR1 is LGHNA, CDR2 YSLEER. The CDR3 sequence is 14 residues long.

The chain has TRBV10-1 and TRBJ2-7; no clear D. CDR1 WNHNN and CDR2 SYGVQD come from the germline V gene (reference sequence). The V end lost 8 bases, the J end lost 0 bases, and 11 bases lay between the germline ends. The CDR3 consists of 13 residues. CDR3 bases: TGCGCCAGCGTGGTCGCGATCTCCTACGAGCAGTACTTC. It codes for CASVVAISYEQYF.

V gene TRBV5-1 combines with J gene TRBJ1-2; TRBD1 agrees at 11 bases. There are 17 residues in the CDR3. The ends lost 0 bases at V and 8 bases at J; junction bases unmatched: 12. Germline lookup yields CDR1 SGHRS and CDR2 YFSETQ. The CDR3 protein is CASSLAGQGQGADGYTF. Here the CDR3 DNA reads TGCGCCAGCAGCTTGGCCGGCCAAGGACAGGGGGCCGACGGCTACACCTTC.

The genes are TRBV7-2 and TRBJ2-7; 9 nucleotides match TRBD1. V gave up 1 base and J gave up 3 bases; unmatched junction bases: 4. Germline lookup yields CDR1 SGHTA and CDR2 FQGNSA. The CDR3 runs to 15 residues. The CDR3, as DNA: TGTGCCAGCAGCTTAGGATCGGGACAGGGCTACGAGCAGTACTTC. It is translated as CASSLGSGQGYEQYF.